The rows below give T cell receptor beta chains drawn from one sample of a study of CD8 T cells in ankylosing spondylitis. TCRdb fed the 5' RACE reads into MiXCR, producing one record per CDR3 protein. The data hold roughly 440,000 distinct CDR3 sequences, with about 15% observed a single time. Sequencing was performed on blood, either unsorted or a sorted T cell fraction (not recorded which). All receptors come from a male donor with ankylosing spondylitis. The CDR3 runs from the conserved cysteine through the conserved F or W. Each record gives: V gene, D gene, J gene, clone size, CDR3 protein, CDR3 DNA. D genes are given only for firm matches. Rows may omit the clone size; those that give it use once, few, many or a size class.

V: TRBV29-1; D: -; J: TRBJ2-7; size: few; CDR3: CSVAQGALFEQYF; DNA: TGCAGCGTTGCTCAGGGCGCCCTTTTCGAGCAGTACTTC
V: TRBV27; D: -; J: TRBJ2-7; size: many; CDR3: CASSFGSAYEQYF; DNA: TGTGCCAGCAGTTTCGGGTCGGCCTACGAGCAGTACTTC
V: TRBV11-2; D: -; J: TRBJ1-1; size: -; CDR3: CASSSLKVGGTMNTEAFF; DNA: TGTGCCAGCAGCTCGTTGAAAGTAGGGGGTACCATGAACACTGAAGCTTTCTTT
V: TRBV20-1; D: -; J: TRBJ1-1; size: many; CDR3: CSGRRLGEEAFF; DNA: TGCAGTGGTAGGAGGTTGGGGGAGGAAGCTTTCTTT
V: TRBV6-1; D: TRBD2; J: TRBJ2-7; size: many; CDR3: CASSLLAGVYEQYF; DNA: TGTGCCAGCAGCCTCCTAGCGGGGGTGTACGAGCAGTACTTC
V: TRBV7-2; D: -; J: TRBJ2-5; size: -; CDR3: CASSRAGETQYF; DNA: TGTGCCAGCAGTCGAGCTGGGGAGACCCAGTACTTC
V: TRBV27; D: TRBD2; J: TRBJ2-3; size: few; CDR3: CASSLKTSGRGTSTDTQYF; DNA: TGTGCCAGCAGTTTAAAAACTAGCGGGAGGGGTACTAGCACAGATACGCAGTATTTT
V: TRBV28; D: TRBD2; J: TRBJ2-5; size: few; CDR3: CASSLLVGASGREETQYF; DNA: TGTGCCAGCAGTTTATTAGTTGGTGCTAGCGGGAGGGAGGAGACCCAGTACTTC
V: TRBV7-9; D: -; J: TRBJ2-2; size: few; CDR3: CASSLLSTGELFF; DNA: TGTGCCAGCAGCTTATTAAGCACCGGGGAGCTGTTTTTT
V: TRBV29-1; D: TRBD2; J: TRBJ2-7; size: few; CDR3: CSVGGHGGNYEQYF; DNA: TGCAGCGTTGGTGGACACGGGGGGAACTACGAGCAGTACTTC
V: TRBV20-1; D: -; J: TRBJ1-5; size: few; CDR3: CSARPRTSNQPQHF; DNA: TGCAGTGCTAGACCAAGGACCAGCAATCAGCCCCAGCATTTT
V: TRBV9; D: -; J: TRBJ2-7; size: -; CDR3: CASSVGHTRSYEQYF; DNA: TGTGCCAGCAGCGTCGGGCACACTCGCTCCTACGAGCAGTACTTC
V: TRBV7-3; D: -; J: TRBJ2-3; size: few; CDR3: CASSLRAPGRKFQLGTDTQYF; DNA: TGTGCCAGCAGCTTAAGGGCCCCCGGCCGGAAATTTCAACTGGGCACAGATACGCAGTATTTT
V: TRBV5-1; D: TRBD2; J: TRBJ2-7; size: -; CDR3: CASSLAPGLAGKNEQYF; DNA: TGCGCCAGCAGCTTGGCTCCTGGCCTAGCGGGAAAGAACGAGCAGTACTTC
V: TRBV12-3/TRBV12-4; D: -; J: TRBJ1-2; size: few; CDR3: CASSFEGPGGNTF; DNA: TGTGCCAGCAGTTTTGAGGGGCCGGGTGGCAACACCTTC
V: TRBV27; D: TRBD1; J: TRBJ2-7; size: few; CDR3: CASSPFGTAQYEQYF; DNA: TGTGCCAGCAGCCCCTTCGGGACAGCTCAATACGAGCAGTACTTC
V: TRBV2; D: TRBD2; J: TRBJ2-1; size: many; CDR3: CASSGQREGFNEQFF; DNA: TGTGCCAGCAGTGGTCAGCGGGAGGGATTCAATGAGCAGTTCTTC
V: TRBV20-1; D: -; J: TRBJ1-3; size: -; CDR3: CSATGTSGNTIYF; DNA: TGCAGTGCTACCGGGACCTCTGGAAACACCATATATTTT
V: TRBV19; D: -; J: TRBJ2-2; size: few; CDR3: CASSMTGNTGELFF; DNA: TGTGCCAGTAGCATGACAGGAAACACCGGGGAGCTGTTTTTT
V: TRBV20-1; D: TRBD2; J: TRBJ2-5; size: -; CDR3: CSATTSGSGYQETQYF; DNA: TGCAGTGCAACGACTAGCGGGAGTGGGTACCAAGAGACCCAGTACTTC
V: TRBV2; D: -; J: TRBJ1-2; size: few; CDR3: CASSDDRGPLYGYTF; DNA: TGTGCCAGCAGTGATGATAGGGGACCGCTCTATGGCTACACCTTC
V: TRBV15; D: TRBD2; J: TRBJ2-3; size: few; CDR3: CATSRDRVAGGADTQYF; DNA: TGTGCCACCAGCAGAGATCGGGTAGCGGGAGGAGCAGATACGCAGTATTTT
V: TRBV4-2; D: TRBD1; J: TRBJ1-1; size: -; CDR3: CASSQEGQLNTEAFF; DNA: TGTGCCAGCAGCCAAGAGGGACAGCTGAACACTGAAGCTTTCTTT
V: TRBV6-2/TRBV6-3; D: -; J: TRBJ1-1; size: few; CDR3: CASSYGFGGLRDTEAFF; DNA: TGTGCCAGCAGTTACGGTTTCGGGGGCCTGCGGGACACTGAAGCTTTCTTT
V: TRBV3-1; D: TRBD2; J: TRBJ2-3; size: few; CDR3: CASSPTLAGETQYF; DNA: TGTGCCAGCAGCCCCACACTAGCGGGGGAAACGCAGTATTTT
V: TRBV6-2/TRBV6-3; D: -; J: TRBJ1-1; size: -; CDR3: CASSYGGLKTEAFF; DNA: TGTGCCAGCAGTTACGGGGGGCTTAAAACTGAAGCTTTCTTT
V: TRBV27; D: TRBD2; J: TRBJ2-4; size: -; CDR3: CASSQIAGVENIQYF; DNA: TGTGCCAGCAGTCAGATAGCGGGAGTGGAAAACATTCAGTACTTC
V: TRBV18; D: -; J: TRBJ1-5; size: many; CDR3: CASSPGINQPQHF; DNA: TGTGCCAGCAGCCCAGGAATAAATCAGCCCCAGCATTTT
V: TRBV20-1; D: -; J: TRBJ1-1; size: many; CDR3: CSAREDSNTEAFF; DNA: TGCAGTGCTAGAGAAGATTCGAACACTGAAGCTTTCTTT
V: TRBV7-9; D: -; J: TRBJ2-1; size: few; CDR3: CASSLVLDEQFF; DNA: TGTGCCAGCAGCTTAGTCTTGGATGAGCAGTTCTTC
V: TRBV2; D: -; J: TRBJ2-1; size: -; CDR3: CASSAMGPQLREQFF; DNA: TGTGCCAGCAGCGCGATGGGGCCTCAACTGAGGGAGCAGTTCTTC
V: TRBV6-2/TRBV6-3; D: -; J: TRBJ1-1; size: -; CDR3: CASSPGLYRTDWEAFF; DNA: TGTGCCAGCAGTCCAGGACTGTATAGGACCGATTGGGAAGCTTTCTTT
V: TRBV21-1; D: -; J: TRBJ2-1; size: -; CDR3: CASSPWGGLAGGSPHNEQFF; DNA: TGTGCCAGCAGCCCTTGGGGCGGACTAGCGGGAGGATCCCCACACAATGAGCAGTTCTTC
V: TRBV12-3/TRBV12-4; D: TRBD1; J: TRBJ1-5; size: few; CDR3: CASRPTGEQPQHF; DNA: TGTGCCAGCAGACCGACAGGGGAACAGCCCCAGCATTTT
V: TRBV29-1; D: -; J: TRBJ1-2; size: -; CDR3: CSVETGNYGYTF; DNA: TGCAGCGTTGAGACAGGAAACTATGGCTACACCTTC
V: TRBV6-5; D: TRBD2; J: TRBJ2-2; size: -; CDR3: CASSYPGGYLNTGELFF; DNA: TGTGCCAGCAGTTATCCCGGGGGGTACCTTAACACCGGGGAGCTGTTTTTT
V: TRBV29-1; D: -; J: TRBJ1-2; size: -; CDR3: CSTSGGGRGGYTF; DNA: TGCAGCACCTCCGGGGGGGGTCGTGGTGGCTACACCTTC
V: TRBV11-2; D: TRBD1; J: TRBJ2-7; size: -; CDR3: CASSLEGGLHEQYF; DNA: TGTGCCAGCAGCTTAGAAGGGGGCCTCCACGAGCAGTACTTC
V: TRBV25-1; D: -; J: TRBJ2-2; size: -; CDR3: CASSAGGGGSLRTGELFF; DNA: TGTGCCAGCAGTGCAGGTGGGGGAGGCAGCCTGAGGACCGGGGAGCTGTTTTTT
V: TRBV29-1; D: TRBD2; J: TRBJ2-7; size: few; CDR3: CSVGSGSYEQYF; DNA: TGCAGCGTTGGAAGCGGGAGTTACGAGCAGTACTTC
V: TRBV5-1; D: TRBD1; J: TRBJ2-5; size: few; CDR3: CASSPADRASQETQYF; DNA: TGCGCCAGCAGCCCCGCGGACAGGGCTTCGCAAGAGACCCAGTACTTC
V: TRBV2; D: -; J: TRBJ1-2; size: few; CDR3: CARGGRGYTF; DNA: TGTGCCAGGGGGGGCCGTGGCTACACCTTC
V: TRBV20-1; D: -; J: TRBJ2-3; size: few; CDR3: CSARRDPATDTQYF; DNA: TGCAGTGCTCGCCGGGACCCCGCCACAGATACGCAGTATTTT
V: TRBV3-1; D: -; J: TRBJ1-6; size: few; CDR3: CASSLGVKGWEFSPLHF; DNA: TGTGCCAGCAGCCTCGGTGTGAAGGGGTGGGAGTTTTCACCCCTCCACTTT
V: TRBV20-1; D: TRBD2; J: TRBJ2-5; size: few; CDR3: CSAPGLAFETQYF; DNA: TGCAGTGCCCCGGGACTAGCTTTTGAGACCCAGTACTTC
V: TRBV20-1; D: -; J: TRBJ2-7; size: few; CDR3: CSARAPTSPYEQYF; DNA: TGCAGTGCCAGGGCCCCAACAAGTCCTTACGAGCAGTACTTC
V: TRBV11-2; D: -; J: TRBJ2-3; size: many; CDR3: CASSLAGRHTDTQYF; DNA: TGTGCCAGCAGCTTAGCGGGGCGCCACACAGATACGCAGTATTTT
V: TRBV6-2/TRBV6-3; D: TRBD2; J: TRBJ2-1; size: -; CDR3: CASRLAVTYNEQFF; DNA: TGTGCCAGCAGGCTAGCGGTCACCTACAATGAGCAGTTCTTC
V: TRBV6-1; D: -; J: TRBJ1-2; size: -; CDR3: CASTYGRGDGYTF; DNA: TGTGCCAGCACCTACGGGAGGGGTGACGGCTACACCTTC
V: TRBV5-6; D: TRBD1; J: TRBJ2-6; size: few; CDR3: CASSFETGGVSSGANVLTF; DNA: TGTGCCAGCAGCTTTGAGACAGGGGGCGTTTCCTCTGGGGCCAACGTCCTGACTTTC